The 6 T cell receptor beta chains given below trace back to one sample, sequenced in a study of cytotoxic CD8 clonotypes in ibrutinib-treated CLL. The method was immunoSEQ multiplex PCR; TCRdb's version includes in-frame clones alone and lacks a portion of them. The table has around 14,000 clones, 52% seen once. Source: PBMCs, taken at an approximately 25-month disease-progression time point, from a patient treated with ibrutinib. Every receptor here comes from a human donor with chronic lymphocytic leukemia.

The CDR3 nucleotides read TGTGCCAGTAGTCCCCGGGTCGGTACGACTGAAGCTTTCTTT. Translated, it gives CASSPRVGTTEAFF. The chain links TRBV19 to TRBJ1-1; D remains ambiguous. Trimming pared 5 bases from V and 5 bases from J, leaving 15 bases between. The germline gives CDR1 LNHDA, CDR2 SQIVND (reference sequence). The CDR3 covers 14 residues.

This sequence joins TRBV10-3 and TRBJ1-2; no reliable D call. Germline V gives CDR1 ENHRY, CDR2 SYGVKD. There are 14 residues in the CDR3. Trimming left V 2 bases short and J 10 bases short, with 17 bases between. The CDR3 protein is CAISERLPPGDYTF. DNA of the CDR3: TGTGCCATCAGTGAGAGGTTACCACCGGGCGACTACACCTTC.

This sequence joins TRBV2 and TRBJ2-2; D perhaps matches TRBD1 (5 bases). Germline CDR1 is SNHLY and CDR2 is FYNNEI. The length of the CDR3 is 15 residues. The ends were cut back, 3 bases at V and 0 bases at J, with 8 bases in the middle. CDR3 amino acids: CASSDKTANTGELFF. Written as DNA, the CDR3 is TGTGCCAGCAGTGATAAGACAGCGAACACCGGGGAGCTGTTTTTT.

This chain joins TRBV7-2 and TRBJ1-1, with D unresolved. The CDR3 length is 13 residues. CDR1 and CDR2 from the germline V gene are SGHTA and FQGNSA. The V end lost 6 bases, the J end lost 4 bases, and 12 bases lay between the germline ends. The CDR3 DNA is TGTGCCAGCAGTTCCGTTTGGGGCACTGAAGCTTTCTTT. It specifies CASSSVWGTEAFF.

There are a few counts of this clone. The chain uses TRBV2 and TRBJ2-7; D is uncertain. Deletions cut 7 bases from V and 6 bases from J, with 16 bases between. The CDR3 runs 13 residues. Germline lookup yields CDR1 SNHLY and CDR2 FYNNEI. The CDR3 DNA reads TGTGCCAGCAAGGCAGGCCCCTCTGGCGAGCAGTACTTC. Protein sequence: CASKAGPSGEQYF.

CDR3 sequence (DNA): TGCAGCGTTGGGGCAGGCCATCAAGAGACCCAGTACTTC. It codes for CSVGAGHQETQYF. The V and J genes are TRBV29-1 and TRBJ2-5, with D unclear. CDR1 is SQVTM and CDR2 is ANQGSEA in the germline V gene. This CDR3 region has 13 residues. Trimming pared 4 bases from V and 2 bases from J, leaving 11 bases between.